A single sample gave rise to the 24 T cell receptor beta chains below, sequenced in a study of blood T cell repertoires in COVID-19. Profiled with immunoSEQ multiplex PCR; TCRdb holds only in-frame clones, not every one. Of roughly 150,000 clones in the sample, 70% to 90% were seen once. Sequencing was performed on peripheral blood. These receptors were collected from a woman aged 45-65 years with acute or convalescent COVID-19.

The rearrangement links TRBV3-1 (or the pseudogene TRBV3-2) to TRBJ1-5; TRBD1 might be the D (5 bases). The V end was cut by 1 base, the J end by 5 bases, with 6 bases between. Germline CDR1 LGHDT, CDR2 YNNKEL (reference sequence). This CDR3 is 13 amino acids long. In nucleotides, the CDR3 is TGTGCCAGCAGCCAAGGCAGGGATCAGCCCCAGCATTTT. Protein sequence: CASSQGRDQPQHF.

This clone was seen only a few times. The chain employs TRBV24-1 and TRBJ2-3, with 9 bases aligning to TRBD2. The CDR3 totals 16 residues. The V gene end was trimmed by 4 bases and the J gene end by 0 bases; junction bases not matched to a gene: 4. Germline V gives CDR1 KGHDR, CDR2 SFDVKD. The CDR3 DNA is TGTGCCACCAGTGAAAAGAGCGGGGGGAGCACAGATACGCAGTATTTT. Its protein is CATSEKSGGSTDTQYF.

The sample holds many counts of this clone. The J gene is TRBJ2-5, the V gene TRBV6-6; TRBD2 agrees at 12 bases. CDR1 is MNHNY and CDR2 is SVGAGI in the germline V gene (reference sequence). The CDR3 covers 16 residues. V dropped 5 bases and J dropped 0; count of bases not matched to a gene: 4. CDR3 nucleotides: TGTGCCAGCAGTCCCCTAGCGGGGGGGTACCAAGAGACCCAGTACTTC. Translated: CASSPLAGGYQETQYF.

This sequence joins TRBV3-1 (or the pseudogene TRBV3-2) and TRBJ1-6, with D possibly matching TRBD1 (5 bases). Germline values: CDR1 LGHDT, CDR2 YNNKEL (reference sequence). Trimming took off 0 bases at V and 10 bases at J, with 10 bases between the two ends. The CDR3 sequence is 14 residues long. In nucleotides, the CDR3 is TGTGCCAGCAGCCAAGATACGGGGGACTCACCCCTCCACTTT. The encoded protein is CASSQDTGDSPLHF.

The chain links TRBV19 to TRBJ2-1; 7 bases are shared with TRBD2. V gave up 7 bases and J gave up 7 bases; unmatched junction bases: 7. The germline CDR1 and CDR2 sequences are LNHDA and SQIVND (reference sequence). The CDR3 contains 13 residues. CDR3 bases: TGTGCCAGTACGCGGGGGTATAGTAATGAGCAGTTCTTC. It is translated as CASTRGYSNEQFF.

The chain has TRBV6-5 and TRBJ2-1; unclear D gene. CDR1 and CDR2 from the germline V gene are MNHEY and SVGAGI. V lost 0 bases and J 9 bases, leaving 12 bases between the germline ends. The CDR3 length is 14 residues. CDR3 sequence reads: CASSYSMSGIEQFF. The CDR3 DNA reads as TGTGCCAGCAGTTACTCGATGTCCGGTATTGAGCAGTTCTTC.

A single count supports this clone. CDR3 sequence reads: CANSVSGNTIYF. As DNA, the CDR3 is TGTGCCAACTCCGTTAGCGGAAACACCATATATTTT. This rearrangement joins TRBV12-3 or TRBV12-4 to TRBJ1-3; D gene ambiguous. CDR3 size: 12 residues. Trimming pared 10 bases from V and 4 bases from J, leaving 11 bases between.

This clone has a single count. V usage is TRBV14 and J usage is TRBJ1-5; D is uncertain. The CDR3 extends over 13 amino acids. Trimming left V 0 bases short and J 6 bases short, with 6 bases between. Germline CDR1 reads SGHDN; CDR2 reads FVKESK. CDR3 protein: CASSQDPGQPQHF. Here the CDR3 DNA reads TGTGCCAGCAGCCAAGATCCGGGTCAGCCCCAGCATTTT.

The gene calls are TRBV25-1 and TRBJ1-5; D is uncertain. Looked up from germline, CDR1 is MGHDK and CDR2 is SYGVNS. Trimming took off 2 bases at V and 2 bases at J, with 4 bases between the two ends. The CDR3 consists of 13 residues. Here the CDR3 reads CASSEQGNQPQHF. The CDR3 DNA reads TGTGCCAGCAGTGAACAGGGCAATCAGCCCCAGCATTTT.

This rearrangement joins TRBV28 to TRBJ1-2, with 8 bases lining up with TRBD1. The germline CDR1 and CDR2 sequences are MDHEN and SYDVKM. CDR3 size: 15 residues. With 6 bases clipped from V and 4 bases from J, the junction kept 10 bases outside the gene matches. The CDR3 protein is CASRLPKTGVYGYTF. CDR3 DNA: TGTGCCAGCAGACTTCCGAAGACAGGGGTCTATGGCTACACCTTC.

The chain has TRBV30 and TRBJ1-3; D remains unclear. The CDR3 runs to 13 residues. V shed 4 bases and J shed 2 bases, with 9 bases lying between them. Germline V gives CDR1 GTSNPN, CDR2 SVGIG (reference sequence). The CDR3 loop reads CAWNRETGNTIYF. The CDR3, as DNA: TGTGCCTGGAACAGAGAGACTGGAAACACCATATATTTT.

The chain uses TRBV12-3 or TRBV12-4 and TRBJ1-5; D is uncertain. With 3 bases removed from V and 6 bases from J, the gap between germline ends came to 9 bases. There are 13 residues in the CDR3. In DNA form, the CDR3 reads TGTGCCAGCAGTTTGCGGGAGGCTCAGCCCCAGCATTTT. Translation gives CASSLREAQPQHF.

V usage is TRBV28 and J usage is TRBJ2-3, with 11 bases lining up with TRBD2. Losses at the gene ends were 6 bases for V and 6 bases for J; bases not matched to a gene: 32. Germline assignment: CDR1 MDHEN and CDR2 SYDVKM. CDR3 length: 23 amino acids. DNA for the CDR3: TGTGCCAGCAGCCGAGGATGGGTTGGAACTAGCGGGGGTCAACTACCTGAGGCGGATACGCAGTATTTT. Protein product: CASSRGWVGTSGGQLPEADTQYF.

In its sample, this clone was seen once. The chain couples TRBV30 to TRBJ2-7, with 7 nucleotides matching TRBD1. Losses at the gene ends were 7 bases for V and 3 bases for J; bases not matched to a gene: 6. The CDR3 loop spans 12 amino acids. Per germline, CDR1 GTSNPN and CDR2 SVGIG (reference sequence). CDR3 protein: CASRTGNYEQYF. DNA for the CDR3: TGTGCCTCCCGGACAGGAAACTACGAGCAGTACTTC.

This clone was counted a single time. The rearrangement joins TRBV4-2 to TRBJ2-3; the match to TRBD2 covers 11 bases. The CDR3 consists of 17 residues. With V trimmed by 1 base and J by 5 bases, 8 bases remained unmatched. Germline V gives CDR1 LGHNA, CDR2 YNFKEQ. Written as DNA, the CDR3 is TGTGCCAGCAGCCAAGCCCTTAGCGGGGGGGCGGGAGATACGCAGTATTTT. Encoded protein: CASSQALSGGAGDTQYF.

V and J are TRBV6-5 and TRBJ2-3; D call uncertain. This CDR3 is built from 13 residues. Trimming pared 4 bases from V and 6 bases from J, leaving 11 bases between. Germline CDR1 and CDR2: MNHEY and SVGAGI. As DNA, the CDR3 is TGTGCCAGCAGTTGGGCAGTAAGGGATACGCAGTATTTT. This translates into CASSWAVRDTQYF.

The genes are TRBV9 and TRBJ1-1; D remains unclear. The CDR3 length is 14 residues. The ends were cut back, 2 bases at V and 5 bases at J, with 13 bases in the middle. Per the germline V gene, CDR1 is SGDLS and CDR2 is YYNGEE. The CDR3 region is CASSVSEESTEAFF. CDR3 sequence (DNA): TGTGCCAGCAGCGTGAGTGAGGAAAGTACTGAAGCTTTCTTT.

CDR3: CALGEGPGNTIYF. CDR3 nucleotide sequence: TGTGCCCTGGGCGAGGGTCCTGGAAACACCATATATTTT. The chain uses TRBV10-3 and TRBJ1-3; D is uncertain. This CDR3 has 13 amino acids. The V gene lost 11 bases and the J gene lost 2 bases, with 13 bases spanning the gap. Germline values: CDR1 ENHRY, CDR2 SYGVKD.

The chain links TRBV6-5 to TRBJ1-2; no firm D call. V lost 6 bases to trimming and J lost 8 bases, with 13 bases between them. This CDR3 is 12 amino acids long. Per the germline V gene, CDR1 is MNHEY and CDR2 is SVGAGI. CDR3 DNA sequence: TGTGCCAGCAGCCAGACGGGGAGAGGCTACACCTTC. Its protein is CASSQTGRGYTF.

This chain joins TRBV9 and TRBJ2-7; 9 nucleotides line up with TRBD1. The V gene's germline CDR1 is SGDLS and CDR2 YYNGEE. J lost 6 bases, V lost 3 bases, and 7 bases had no gene match. This CDR3 contains 14 residues. CDR3 residues: CASSAGQGKSEQYF. CDR3 DNA sequence: TGTGCCAGCAGCGCGGGACAGGGAAAAAGCGAGCAGTACTTC. Full variable domain (outside the CDR3, taken from reference TRBV9 and TRBJ2-7): DSGVTQTPKHLITATGQRVTLRCSPRSGDLSVYWYQQSLDQGLQFLIQYYNGEERAKGNILERFSAQQFPDLHSELNLSSLELGDSALYFCASSAGQGKSEQYFGPGTRLTVT.

The rearrangement joins TRBV27 to TRBJ1-3; the match to TRBD1 covers 9 bases. CDR1 and CDR2 (germline): MNHEY, SMNVEV (reference sequence). V trimming: 6 bases; J trimming: 4 bases; junction bases outside the gene matches: 4. The CDR3 totals 14 residues. In nucleotides, the CDR3 is TGTGCCAGCAGGGGACAGGGATTCGGAAACACCATATATTTT. Translating gives CASRGQGFGNTIYF.

The chain carries TRBV6-5 and TRBJ1-5; D remains ambiguous. The CDR3 extends over 16 amino acids. Germline V lookup: CDR1 MNHEY, CDR2 SVGAGI. Trimming left V 4 bases short and J 1 base short, with 14 bases between. CDR3 residues: CASSSTDPGSNQPQHF. CDR3 nucleotides: TGTGCCAGCAGTTCCACGGACCCGGGGAGCAATCAGCCCCAGCATTTT.

The rearrangement links TRBV11-3 to TRBJ2-1; the D gene is possibly TRBD1 (6 bases). This CDR3 region has 12 residues. V was clipped by 8 bases and J by 5 bases, with 10 bases between them. Germline assignment: CDR1 SGHNT and CDR2 YENEEA. The CDR3 spells CASGGRDNEQFF. The DNA for the CDR3 is TGTGCCAGCGGGGGCAGGGACAATGAGCAGTTCTTC.

The chain has TRBV4-2 and TRBJ2-7; 10 bases fit TRBD1. The CDR3 contains 16 residues. Germline CDR1 LGHNA, CDR2 YNFKEQ. V lost 1 base to trimming and J lost 3 bases; unmatched junction nucleotides: 6. CDR3 sequence (DNA): TGTGCCAGCAGCCAAGCCCCGGGACAGGGGAACTACGAGCAGTACTTC. Translation gives CASSQAPGQGNYEQYF.